These 11 T cell receptor beta chains came from one sample sequenced in a study of cytomegalovirus exposure and HLA in healthy donors. The study ran its PCR with 60 Vbeta and 13 Jbeta primers. Method: immunoSEQ multiplex PCR; TCRdb's copy keeps in-frame clones and lacks some. Among fewer than 200,000 clones listed, about 71% were seen once. Sequenced sample: PBMCs. All receptors come from a woman aged 30 to 39 in good health and CMV-seronegative.

The chain uses TRBV5-6 and TRBJ2-7; TRBD2 matches at 7 bases. The CDR3 is 14 amino acids. The V and J ends lost 5 bases and 6 bases, in that order; junction bases with no gene match: 11. Germline assignment: CDR1 SGHDT and CDR2 YYEEEE. The CDR3 coding sequence is TGTGCCAGCAGTAGGGAACTAGCGACGGGCGAGCAGTACTTC. Protein: CASSRELATGEQYF.

The chain employs TRBV29-1 and TRBJ1-2; D remains ambiguous. Germline CDR1 SQVTM, CDR2 ANQGSEA. This CDR3 is 12 amino acids long. The V end was cut by 5 bases, the J end by 1 base, with 8 bases between. In DNA, the CDR3 is TGCAGCGTTTTGAGACTTAACTATGGCTACACCTTC. This codes for CSVLRLNYGYTF.

The rearrangement uses TRBV6-5 and TRBJ2-2; 8 nucleotides align to TRBD2. Germline CDR1 and CDR2: MNHEY and SVGAGI. The CDR3 totals 16 residues. V shed 2 bases, J shed 5 bases, and the junction held 7 bases outside the gene matches. In nucleotides, the CDR3 is TGTGCCAGCAGTTACGGCGCGGGAGGTCTAACCGGGGAGCTGTTTTTT. It translates to CASSYGAGGLTGELFF.

V and J are TRBV7-2 and TRBJ1-2; maybe TRBD1 (5 bases). This CDR3 has 16 amino acids. Trimming removed 1 base at V and 3 bases at J, with 15 bases between. CDR1 SGHTA and CDR2 FQGNSA come from the germline V gene. The CDR3 DNA sequence: TGTGCCAGCAGCTTAGGAAGACAGAGGTTAGACTATGGCTACACCTTC. This encodes CASSLGRQRLDYGYTF.

The genes are TRBV9 and TRBJ1-4; tentatively, D is TRBD1 (6 bases). The germline gives CDR1 SGDLS, CDR2 YYNGEE. V lost 3 bases and J 11 bases, leaving 8 bases between the germline ends. This CDR3 spans 11 amino acids. The CDR3 DNA sequence: TGTGCCAGCAGCGGTGGACAGAAACTGTTTTTT. Translation gives CASSGGQKLFF.

A few counts support this clone. The chain carries TRBV7-9 and TRBJ1-1; 8 nucleotides match TRBD1. Germline CDR1 and CDR2: SEHNR and FQNEAQ (reference sequence). Unmatched junction bases numbered 4, after V lost 3 bases and J lost 4 bases. The CDR3 runs 14 residues. The CDR3 loop reads CASSFTGGITEAFF. The CDR3 DNA reads TGTGCCAGCAGCTTTACAGGGGGGATCACTGAAGCTTTCTTT.

The sample holds a few counts of this clone. V gene TRBV2 combines with J gene TRBJ2-1; no definite D call. V was clipped by 7 bases and J by 0 bases, with 7 bases between them. The CDR3 sequence is 13 residues long. CDR1 is SNHLY and CDR2 is FYNNEI in the germline V gene. DNA of the CDR3: TGTGCCAGCAAACGCAGCTCCTACAATGAGCAGTTCTTC. Its translation: CASKRSSYNEQFF.

The chain uses TRBV2 and TRBJ2-7; 16 nucleotides line up with TRBD2. Germline values: CDR1 SNHLY, CDR2 FYNNEI. CDR3 length equals 15 residues. V shed 6 bases and J 7 bases; nucleotides not matched to a gene: 6. The CDR3 protein is CASRGLAGGLGEQYF. The CDR3 bases are TGTGCCAGCAGGGGACTAGCGGGGGGGCTGGGGGAGCAGTACTTC.

V is TRBV4-3 and J is TRBJ1-2, with TRBD1 as a possible D gene (6 bases). CDR1 is LGHNA and CDR2 is YSLEER in the germline V gene. This CDR3 spans 14 amino acids. V was trimmed by 5 bases and J by 3 bases, leaving 13 bases between them. The CDR3 region is CASSKQGVDYGYTF. In DNA, the CDR3 is TGCGCCAGCAGCAAACAGGGAGTTGACTATGGCTACACCTTC.

V is TRBV7-6 and J is TRBJ2-1; a possible D gene is TRBD2 (5 bases). The CDR3 spans 14 residues. V lost 5 bases and J lost 11, with 19 bases in between. Germline V gene lookup returns CDR1 SGHVS and CDR2 FNYEAQ. CDR3 sequence reads: CASSPYVRTHQQFF. The CDR3 DNA follows: TGTGCCAGCAGCCCTTATGTAAGGACTCATCAGCAGTTCTTC.

A few counts support this clone. The J gene is TRBJ1-5, the V gene TRBV27; D might be TRBD1 (5 bases). V was pared by 5 bases and J by 0 bases, with 11 bases between. The CDR3 is 15 amino acids. Germline CDR1 and CDR2: MNHEY and SMNVEV (reference sequence). Here the CDR3 DNA reads TGTGCCAGCAGTCTCCGGGGGTATAGCAATCAGCCCCAGCATTTT. It codes for CASSLRGYSNQPQHF.